Each of the 10 T cell receptor beta chains below was sequenced from the same sample in a study of blood T cell repertoires in COVID-19. Produced via immunoSEQ multiplex PCR; TCRdb's table is partial and in-frame only. The sample has some 15,000 clones, around 91% seen once. Sequenced input: peripheral blood. These receptors came from a man aged 45-60 years with active COVID-19.

V gene TRBV11-1 combines with J gene TRBJ2-1; 12 bases are a match to TRBD2. The CDR3 covers 16 residues. J gave up 10 bases and V 2 bases, and 9 bases lay outside the gene matches. Germline lookup yields CDR1 SGHAT and CDR2 FQDESV (reference sequence). The CDR3 coding sequence is TGTGCCAGCAGCTTAAATCCGGGGACTAGCGGGTCGGAGCAGTTCTTC. Protein sequence: CASSLNPGTSGSEQFF.

The J gene is TRBJ2-1, the V gene TRBV4-2; D not certain. This CDR3 is 14 amino acids long. Germline assignment: CDR1 LGHNA and CDR2 YNFKEQ. V lost 0 bases and J lost 6, with 9 bases in between. The CDR3 DNA sequence: TGTGCCAGCAGCCAAGATCCGTCGGGCAATGAGCAGTTCTTC. Translating it yields CASSQDPSGNEQFF.

Only one count was recorded for this clone. This chain joins TRBV19 and TRBJ2-6; D may be TRBD1 (6 bases). With 3 bases removed from V and 0 bases from J, the gap between germline ends came to 6 bases. Per germline, CDR1 LNHDA and CDR2 SQIVND (reference sequence). This CDR3 has 15 amino acids. This chain's CDR3 is CASSMDSSGANVLTF. In nucleotides, the CDR3 is TGTGCCAGTAGTATGGACAGCTCTGGGGCCAACGTCCTGACTTTC.

The chain links TRBV28 to TRBJ1-5, with TRBD1 matching over 7 bases. The trim removed 6 bases at V and 4 bases at J, leaving 3 bases unmatched. In germline, CDR1 is MDHEN, CDR2 SYDVKM. The CDR3 is 13 residues long. In DNA form, the CDR3 reads TGTGCCAGCAGCGGACAGGTTAATCAGCCCCAGCATTTT. Translation gives CASSGQVNQPQHF.

J is TRBJ2-1 and V is TRBV7-9; D uncertain. The germline CDR1 and CDR2 sequences are SEHNR and FQNEAQ (reference sequence). The germline V and J ends were trimmed by 4 bases and 2 bases, with 15 bases remaining between them. The CDR3 extends over 16 amino acids. CDR3 protein: CASSSNRLKPYNEQFF. CDR3 DNA: TGTGCCAGCAGCTCCAACCGCTTAAAGCCCTACAATGAGCAGTTCTTC. Based on the CDR3 plus reference TRBV7-9 and TRBJ2-1, the full variable domain is DTGVSQNPRHKITKRGQNVTFRCDPISEHNRLYWYRQTLGQGPEFLTYFQNEAQLEKSRLLSDRFSAERPKGSFSTLEIQRTEQGDSAMYLCASSSNRLKPYNEQFFGPGTRLTVL.

The chain combines TRBV24-1 with TRBJ2-1, with D perhaps TRBD2 (6 bases). Trimming took 9 bases from V and 0 from J, leaving 23 bases between them. The CDR3 has 18 residues. CDR1 is KGHDR, CDR2 SFDVKD, per germline. The CDR3 coding sequence is TGTGCCACCTCCGGGGGAGCGAATGGGCCGAGCTCCTACAATGAGCAGTTCTTC. Protein: CATSGGANGPSSYNEQFF.

The V gene is TRBV3-1 (or the pseudogene TRBV3-2), the J gene TRBJ1-3; D is ambiguous. Between the trimmed V and J ends, which lost 1 base and 4 bases, there was a span of 8 bases. This CDR3 is 14 amino acids long. From germline, CDR1 is LGHDT and CDR2 YNNKEL (reference sequence). CDR3 region: CASSQGQKGNTIYF. The DNA for the CDR3 is TGTGCCAGCAGCCAAGGGCAGAAAGGAAACACCATATATTTT.

The chain uses TRBV3-1 (or the pseudogene TRBV3-2) and TRBJ2-7; 7 nucleotides agree with TRBD1. CDR3 length: 15 residues. The V segment lost 4 bases and the J segment 4 bases; nucleotides outside the gene matches: 10. Germline V gives CDR1 LGHDT, CDR2 YNNKEL (reference sequence). The DNA of the CDR3 is TGTGCCAGCAGCCCTCCGGGACAGAGACCTTACGAGCAGTACTTC. Protein sequence: CASSPPGQRPYEQYF.

There are a few counts of this clone. This chain joins TRBV14 and TRBJ2-5; tentatively, D is TRBD2 (6 bases). This CDR3 region has 15 residues. Trimming stripped 0 bases from V and 4 bases from J, with 12 bases between. Germline V gene lookup returns CDR1 SGHDN and CDR2 FVKESK. The CDR3 region is CASSQDFGSGETQYF. CDR3 nucleotides: TGTGCCAGCAGCCAAGATTTCGGGAGTGGAGAGACCCAGTACTTC.

The chain employs TRBV19 and TRBJ2-7, with unresolved D. Germline assignment: CDR1 LNHDA and CDR2 SQIVND (reference sequence). Between the trimmed V and J ends, which lost 1 base and 6 bases, there was a span of 10 bases. This CDR3 contains 13 residues. As DNA, the CDR3 is TGTGCCAGTAGTATAGGTCCCCTCTCCGAGCAGTACTTC. It codes for CASSIGPLSEQYF.